The present TCR beta chain was sequenced within a study of control samples from healthy donors and cancer patients. This table comes from immunoSEQ multiplex PCR, and its TCRdb copy is limited to in-frame clones, with some not included. The sample lists 150,000 to 200,000 clones; more than 80% were seen once. Germline V gives CDR1 KGHSH, CDR2 LQKENI. V was clipped by 4 bases and J by 3 bases; unmatched bases: 3. There are 15 residues in the CDR3. The gene calls are TRBV18 and TRBJ1-1; TRBD1 matches 12 bases. This clonotype originated in a man aged 25-45 years in good health. The sample comprised blood. CDR3 sequence: CASSLRDRGHTEAFF. In nucleotides, the CDR3 is TGTGCCAGCTCACTGCGGGACAGGGGGCACACTGAAGCTTTCTTT.